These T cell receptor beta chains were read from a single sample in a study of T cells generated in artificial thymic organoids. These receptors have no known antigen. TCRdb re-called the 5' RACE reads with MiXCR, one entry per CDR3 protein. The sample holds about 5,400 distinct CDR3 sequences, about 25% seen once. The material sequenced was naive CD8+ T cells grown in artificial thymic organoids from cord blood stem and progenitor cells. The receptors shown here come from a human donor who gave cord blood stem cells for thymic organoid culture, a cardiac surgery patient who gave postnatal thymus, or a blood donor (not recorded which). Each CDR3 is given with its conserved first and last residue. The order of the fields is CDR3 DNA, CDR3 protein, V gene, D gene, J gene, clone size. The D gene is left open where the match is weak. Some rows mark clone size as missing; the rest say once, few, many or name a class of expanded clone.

TGTGCCAGCACTCACAGGTTCCCCTACGAGCAGTACTTC	CASTHRFPYEQYF	TRBV2	-	TRBJ2-7	medium-sized
TGTGCCAGCAGCTCCCGATTGGGTACAGGGGTTTTCAATCAGCCCCAGCATTTT	CASSSRLGTGVFNQPQHF	TRBV7-8	TRBD1	TRBJ1-5	-
TGTGCCAGCAGCGTAGCAACCGAAGGGTGTCACACCGGGGAGCTGTTTTTT	CASSVATEGCHTGELFF	TRBV9	-	TRBJ2-2	medium-sized
TGCAGCGCCAGACCCGGACTAGCGGGAGAGTACGAGCAGTACTTC	CSARPGLAGEYEQYF	TRBV29-1	TRBD2	TRBJ2-7	medium-sized
TGTGCCAGCAGCCAACTAACAAAGGCAGGATCCTACGAGCAGTACTTC	CASSQLTKAGSYEQYF	TRBV3-1	-	TRBJ2-7	medium-sized
TGTGCCAGCGGGGTAAGGGGGCCGCCCTACGAGCAGTACTTC	CASGVRGPPYEQYF	TRBV28	TRBD1	TRBJ2-7	-